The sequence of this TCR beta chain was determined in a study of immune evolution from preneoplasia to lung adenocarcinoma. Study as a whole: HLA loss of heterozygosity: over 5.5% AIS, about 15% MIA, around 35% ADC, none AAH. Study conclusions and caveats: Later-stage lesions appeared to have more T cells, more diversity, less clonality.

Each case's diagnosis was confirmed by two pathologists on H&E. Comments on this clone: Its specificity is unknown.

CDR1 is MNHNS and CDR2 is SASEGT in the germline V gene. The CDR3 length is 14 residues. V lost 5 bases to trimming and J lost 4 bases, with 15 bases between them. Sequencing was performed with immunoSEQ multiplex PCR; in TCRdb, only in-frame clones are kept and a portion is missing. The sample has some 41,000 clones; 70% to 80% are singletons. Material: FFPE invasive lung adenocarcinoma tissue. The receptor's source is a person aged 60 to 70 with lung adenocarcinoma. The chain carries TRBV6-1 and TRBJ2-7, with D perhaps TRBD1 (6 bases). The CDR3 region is CASSPTGNPYEQYF. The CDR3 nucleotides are TGTGCCAGCAGTCCCACAGGGAACCCTTACGAGCAGTACTTC.